This T cell receptor (beta chain) was recorded in a study of blood T cell repertoires in COVID-19. Authors' analysis steps: For nucleated cells, counts were estimated from reference gene primer amplification. Sequenced by immunoSEQ multiplex PCR; TCRdb stores in-frame clones only, minus some. Clone size and V and J calls were adopted from that table, with D and trimming inferred from the DNA. Among about 51,000 clones, 70% to 90% were seen once, and the ten largest hold about 4.2%. This CDR3 has 14 amino acids. The germline V gene has CDR1 MDHEN and CDR2 SYDVKM. Trimming pared 7 bases from V and 3 bases from J, leaving 14 bases between.

This receptor was taken from a man older than 75 with active COVID-19. Sequenced sample: peripheral blood. The chain combines TRBV28 with TRBJ2-3; perhaps TRBD1 as D (5 bases). DNA for the CDR3: TGTGCCAGCAACCGATACCAGGGAACAGATACGCAGTATTTT. Its protein product is CASNRYQGTDTQYF. Full variable domain (outside the CDR3, taken from reference TRBV28 and TRBJ2-3): DVKVTQSSRYLVKRTGEKVFLECVQDMDHENMFWYRQDPGLGLRLIYFSYDVKMKEKGDIPEGYSVSREKKERFSLILESASTNQTSMYLCASNRYQGTDTQYFGPGTRLTVL.